Listed here are 21 T cell receptor beta chains from one sample, sequenced in a study of T cell responses to AZD1222 COVID-19 vaccine. Profiled with immunoSEQ multiplex PCR; TCRdb holds only in-frame clones, not every one. Altogether roughly 97,000 clones are present, around 91% being singletons, with the ten largest covering about 19%. The sample was peripheral blood, taken on day 0 of AZD1222 vaccination. These receptors came from an adult in good health.

This chain connects TRBV5-4 to TRBJ1-1; D might be TRBD1 (6 bases). The CDR3 totals 19 residues. Germline V lookup: CDR1 SGHNT, CDR2 YYREEE (reference sequence). V lost 1 base and J lost 0, with 22 bases in between. CDR3 DNA: TGTGCCAGCAGCTTGCTCTGGGAGTGGGGGGCCCCCATGAACACTGAAGCTTTCTTT. Amino acids: CASSLLWEWGAPMNTEAFF.

The rearrangement links TRBV6-4 to TRBJ2-2, with 12 bases identical to TRBD1. CDR3 length: 16 amino acids. The ends lost 3 bases at V and 6 bases at J; junction bases unmatched: 5. The germline CDR1 and CDR2 sequences are MRHNA and SNTAGT. The CDR3 here is CASSEGDRGLAGELFF. CDR3 nucleotide sequence: TGTGCCAGCAGTGAGGGGGACAGGGGGCTCGCCGGGGAGCTGTTTTTT.

V is TRBV9 and J is TRBJ2-7; TRBD1 matches 9 bases. J was trimmed by 4 bases and V by 0 bases; bases with no gene match: 2. The CDR3 sequence is 14 residues long. Germline CDR1 SGDLS, CDR2 YYNGEE. The CDR3 nucleotides are TGTGCCAGCAGCGTAGGGGACAGGGAGTACGAGCAGTACTTC. Protein: CASSVGDREYEQYF. Combining the CDR3 with reference TRBV9 and TRBJ2-7 gives the whole variable domain DSGVTQTPKHLITATGQRVTLRCSPRSGDLSVYWYQQSLDQGLQFLIQYYNGEERAKGNILERFSAQQFPDLHSELNLSSLELGDSALYFCASSVGDREYEQYFGPGTRLTVT.

The rearrangement uses TRBV11-2 and TRBJ2-5; the D gene is possibly TRBD1 (5 bases). The CDR3 sequence is 15 residues long. The germline V gene has CDR1 SGHAT and CDR2 FQNNGV. Trimming took 2 bases from V and 2 from J, leaving 12 bases between them. The CDR3 coding sequence is TGTGCCAGCAGCTTAACAGGATTGTCTCAAGAGACCCAGTACTTC. Translated, it gives CASSLTGLSQETQYF. The variable domain in full, with the rest retrieved from reference TRBV11-2 and TRBJ2-5, is EAGVAQSPRYKIIEKRQSVAFWCNPISGHATLYWYQQILGQGPKLLIQFQNNGVVDDSQLPKDRFSAERLKGVDSTLKIQPAKLEDSAVYLCASSLTGLSQETQYFGPGTRLLVL.

The rearrangement uses TRBV3-1 (or the pseudogene TRBV3-2) and TRBJ2-3, with TRBD2 matching over 8 bases. In germline, CDR1 is LGHDT, CDR2 YNNKEL (reference sequence). CDR3 length equals 15 residues. After removal of 0 bases from V and 3 bases from J, the junction contained 2 bases not matched to a gene. The CDR3 here is CASSQETGGTDTQYF. The CDR3 coding sequence is TGTGCCAGCAGCCAAGAAACGGGGGGGACAGATACGCAGTATTTT.

This chain connects TRBV7-3 to TRBJ2-2, with a weak D call TRBD1 (5 bases). The CDR3 is 12 residues long. CDR1 and CDR2 (germline): SGHTA, FQGTGA. V lost 5 bases to trimming and J lost 9 bases, with 10 bases between them. As DNA, the CDR3 is TGTGCCAGCAGCCCCTCAGGGTGGGAGCTGTTTTTT. This gives the protein CASSPSGWELFF.

This clone was seen a single time. The chain employs TRBV6-5 and TRBJ2-1; TRBD1 might be the D (6 bases). Germline values: CDR1 MNHEY, CDR2 SVGAGI. V was trimmed by 0 bases and J by 8 bases, leaving 11 bases between them. This CDR3 spans 14 amino acids. Here the CDR3 reads CASSYSKGVYEQFF. The CDR3 nucleotides read TGTGCCAGCAGTTACTCGAAGGGGGTCTATGAGCAGTTCTTC.

The V and J genes are TRBV7-8 and TRBJ1-5; 12 nucleotides align to TRBD1. Trimming took 0 bases from V and 0 from J; bases not matched to a gene: 3. CDR1 and CDR2 from the germline V gene are SGHVS and FQNEAQ. The CDR3 spans 18 residues. The CDR3 region is CASSLAGTGGGSNQPQHF. The CDR3 region has the DNA TGTGCCAGCAGCTTAGCTGGGACAGGGGGCGGTAGCAATCAGCCCCAGCATTTT.

The chain couples TRBV25-1 to TRBJ1-1, with 7 nucleotides matching TRBD1. CDR1 and CDR2 from the germline V gene are MGHDK and SYGVNS. The V gene end was trimmed by 1 base and the J gene end by 4 bases; junction bases not matched to a gene: 6. The CDR3 consists of 15 residues. This CDR3 is CASSEWGRGSTEAFF. CDR3 DNA sequence: TGTGCCAGCAGTGAATGGGGCAGGGGGTCCACTGAAGCTTTCTTT.

The J gene is TRBJ1-2, the V gene TRBV21-1. TRBV21-1 is tagged as a pseudogene. The CDR3 is made up of 14 amino acids. CDR3 amino acids: CARDLREGGYGYTF. CDR3 nucleotide sequence: TGTGCCAGGGATTTAAGAGAGGGTGGCTATGGCTACACCTTC.

The chain couples TRBV29-1 to TRBJ1-2; D uncertain. Germline CDR1 reads SQVTM; CDR2 reads ANQGSEA. The CDR3 has 13 residues. Trimming took 7 bases from V and 2 from J, leaving 14 bases between them. Written as DNA, the CDR3 is TGCAGCGACGGACTACGAGGGAACTATGGCTACACCTTC. It yields the protein CSDGLRGNYGYTF.

The chain uses TRBV4-1 and TRBJ2-1; 10 bases fit TRBD1. Trimming at V came to 1 base and at J to 8 bases, leaving 8 bases not matched to a gene. Germline V lookup: CDR1 MGHRA, CDR2 YSYEKL. CDR3 size: 16 residues. CDR3 residues: CASSQVAGQGMHEQFF. The CDR3 DNA is TGCGCCAGCAGCCAAGTAGCGGGACAGGGGATGCATGAGCAGTTCTTC.

In this sample, this clone turned up a few times. The rearrangement uses TRBV7-9 and TRBJ1-2; D may be TRBD1 (5 bases). V was clipped by 1 base and J by 2 bases, with 14 bases between them. CDR3 length equals 16 residues. The germline V gene has CDR1 SEHNR and CDR2 FQNEAQ (reference sequence). The CDR3, as DNA: TGTGCCAGCAGCTTAGTGGGGCCACAGGTCAACTATGGCTACACCTTC. This gives the protein CASSLVGPQVNYGYTF. Filled out from reference TRBV7-9 and TRBJ1-2, the complete variable domain reads DTGVSQNPRHKITKRGQNVTFRCDPISEHNRLYWYRQTLGQGPEFLTYFQNEAQLEKSRLLSDRFSAERPKGSFSTLEIQRTEQGDSAMYLCASSLVGPQVNYGYTFGSGTRLTVV.

This clone was picked up one time. The V gene is TRBV6-2 or TRBV6-3, the J gene TRBJ1-5, with TRBD1 as a possible D gene (6 bases). The CDR3 length is 15 residues. The ends were cut back, 2 bases at V and 6 bases at J, with 14 bases in the middle. Germline assignment: CDR1 MNHEY and CDR2 SVGEGT. CDR3 sequence reads: CASSYVSGVGQPQHF. The CDR3, as DNA: TGTGCCAGCAGTTACGTATCAGGGGTTGGTCAGCCCCAGCATTTT.

The rearrangement links TRBV6-6 to TRBJ1-5; possible D gene TRBD1, 5 bases. Germline V gene sequence: CDR1 MNHNY, CDR2 SVGAGI (reference sequence). The CDR3 spans 14 residues. Trimming pared 3 bases from V and 4 bases from J, leaving 10 bases between. The CDR3 sequence is CASSYWGGNQPQHF. CDR3 nucleotide sequence: TGTGCCAGCAGTTATTGGGGGGGAAATCAGCCCCAGCATTTT.

This clone occurred once. V usage is TRBV7-9 and J usage is TRBJ1-5; D remains unclear. Germline CDR1 and CDR2: SEHNR and FQNEAQ (reference sequence). Between the trimmed V and J ends, which lost 6 bases and 5 bases, there was a span of 11 bases. This CDR3 has 13 amino acids. This chain's CDR3 is CASSMDGYQPQHF. The CDR3 region has the DNA TGTGCCAGCAGTATGGACGGATATCAGCCCCAGCATTTT.

The chain is built from TRBV7-2 and TRBJ2-6, with D perhaps being TRBD1 or TRBD2 (5 bases each). The CDR3 runs 17 residues. Germline CDR1 and CDR2: SGHTA and FQGNSA. Trimming stripped 3 bases from V and 2 bases from J, with 14 bases between. The CDR3 sequence is CASSLDLVGAGANVLTF. CDR3 bases: TGTGCCAGCAGCTTGGATTTAGTGGGGGCTGGGGCCAACGTCCTGACTTTC.

This chain connects TRBV5-6 to TRBJ2-1, with D possibly matching TRBD2 (6 bases). The CDR3 consists of 18 residues. Trimming cost V 3 bases and J 3 bases, with 22 bases left between them. Germline CDR1 reads SGHDT; CDR2 reads YYEEEE. The CDR3 region has the DNA TGTGCCAGCAGCTGGCGACTAGTGGGGGGTAGACTCTACAATGAGCAGTTCTTC. Translating gives CASSWRLVGGRLYNEQFF. The complete variable domain, with remaining parts taken from reference TRBV5-6 and TRBJ2-1, reads DAGVTQSPTHLIKTRGQQVTLRCSPKSGHDTVSWYQQALGQGPQFIFQYYEEEERQRGNFPDRFSGHQFPNYSSELNVNALLLGDSALYLCASSWRLVGGRLYNEQFFGPGTRLTVL.

The chain uses TRBV4-1 and TRBJ1-5; D is uncertain. This CDR3 spans 15 amino acids. CDR1 MGHRA and CDR2 YSYEKL come from the germline V gene. V was pared by 4 bases and J by 0 bases, with 10 bases between. The chain's CDR3 is CASSPRHYSNQPQHF. DNA of the CDR3: TGCGCCAGCAGCCCACGACACTATAGCAATCAGCCCCAGCATTTT.

The CDR3 nucleotides are TGTGCCAGCAGCGATTCGGGGGACGAGCAGTACTTC. Its translation is CASSDSGDEQYF. This chain joins TRBV7-9 and TRBJ2-7, with a weak D call TRBD2 (6 bases). V was clipped by 5 bases and J by 5 bases, with 10 bases between them. The CDR3 spans 12 residues. The germline gives CDR1 SEHNR, CDR2 FQNEAQ (reference sequence).

The chain combines TRBV5-4 with TRBJ2-1; 9 bases match TRBD1. The germline gives CDR1 SGHNT, CDR2 YYREEE (reference sequence). This CDR3 has 17 residues. V dropped 4 bases and J dropped 2; count of bases not matched to a gene: 10. The CDR3 bases are TGTGCCAGCAGCGGAACCGGGACAGGGAGTCCCTACAATGAGCAGTTCTTC. This gives the protein CASSGTGTGSPYNEQFF.